The T cell receptor (beta chain) under discussion was sequenced for a study of cytomegalovirus exposure and HLA in healthy donors (dated by TCRdb to between 2016 and 2019). With respect to the entire study: An earlier analysis of approximately 600 of the donors reported about 250 Gb of sequence data and some 120 million unique TCR beta sequences from some 180 million T cells. An early release covering around 630 HLA-typed donors comprised about 310 gigabases of sequencing data and around 86 million unique TCR sequences. Of the 300 to 450 genotyped donors, approximately 82% fell in the genetic ancestry cluster associated with self-reported Caucasian donors. The study aimed to test whether signatures of past pathogen exposure could be identified by cataloging public T cell receptors. The T cell repertoires of roughly 660 subjects were profiled by immunosequencing and related to cytomegalovirus serostatus. A separate validation cohort of 100 to 150 different subjects was used in addition to the roughly 700-subject first cohort. To predict cytomegalovirus infection status, the study combined high-throughput TCR immunosequencing, statistical association of individual TCRs with disease status, and machine learning. A later analysis re-analyzed previously published TCR beta repertoires from about 730 donors and added high-resolution HLA genotyping to study TCR occurrence patterns. Rather than using new phenotypic data, the later analysis identified candidate immune exposures from TCR beta sequences and from how often those sequences occurred across donors. An earlier analysis of around 540 of the donors applied high-throughput TCR beta sequencing to assess whether each TCR beta V gene segment acted as functional or pseudogenic. Donor age, sex, ethnicity and CMV serostatus were collected together with the repertoire data. A later genetic analysis used genome-wide SNP genotypes for about 60% of the roughly 700 donors, treating that subset as a discovery cohort. Every discovery cohort repertoire had been produced on one sequencing platform. HLA typing included class I and class II loci at four-digit resolution. The number of donors typed differed by locus, with 629-630 for A, B, C, DRB1 and DQB1, roughly 520 for DQA1, over 600 for DPA1, and under 490 for DPB1. Because of strong linkage in the cohort, four or five DR-DQ haplotypes were treated as single units for association and clustering. Among about 360 genotyped donors of the cohort, an average of about 240,000 unique TCR beta nucleotide sequences were sequenced per donor, roughly a sixth of them non-productive. General conclusions and limits of the study: Across donors, most TCR sequences were observed very rarely, whereas some public TCRs were present in many individuals. In vitro tests confirmed that a few of the cytomegalovirus-associated TCR beta chains recognize cytomegalovirus antigens. Broadly in line with IMGT annotations, most TCR beta V segments showed up in productive rearrangements about 87% or about 30% of the time in an earlier analysis of about 500 of the donors. A later analysis reported that several top co-occurrence clusters appeared linked to parvovirus B19, influenza, CMV and Epstein-Barr virus. Linkage disequilibrium might explain the correlated functional status among segregating V segments, but an unknown experimental factor could not be ruled out. Because counts were too low, about 15 rarely observed V segments, including chromosome 9 orphons, were left out of the earlier analysis of 500 to 750 of the donors. Compared with the 666-donor mean, donors in an Asian-associated ancestry cluster had fewer N-insertions in productive TCRs, according to a later genetic analysis. The classifier was reported to diagnose cytomegalovirus status with high specificity and sensitivity in both the original and validation cohorts. According to the authors, the approach could potentially be generalized to other disease states and immunological phenotypes. According to a later analysis, most CMV-associated TCR beta chains appeared to be HLA-restricted, and the HLA associations seemed to be driven largely by CMV exposure. A cluster of highly shared sequence variants was judged likely to be a technical artifact of the sequencing pipeline. Immune exposure information for the cohort was limited to CMV serostatus. In a later analysis, the rate of TCR association differed among HLA loci, with DRB1 alleles having the most associated TCRs and HLA-C alleles having the fewest. Because HLA typing was unavailable for some donors at each locus, only the typed subset was used in association tests. Some IMGT-functional V segments, including TRBV6-2 and TRBV6-3, could not be distinguished by the 87-base-pair reads and were therefore excluded. Strong co-occurrence of HLA alleles, especially DR and DQ, made assigning TCR associations to individual alleles difficult. The study gave a list of 150 to 200 TCR beta chains associated with cytomegalovirus. Presence/absence analyses assumed roughly uniform sequencing depth across donors, an assumption that may not hold. In this cohort, only TCR beta chains were sequenced, and detectable features were limited by the absence of alpha or paired-chain data. Compared with equally common non-associated chains, HLA-associated TCR beta chains in a later analysis were more clonally expanded and had lower generation probabilities. A further reported finding was that TCR beta sequences accurately predicted the HLA-A and HLA-B alleles for most subjects in the first cohort. An association between a missense DCLRE1C variant and V-gene and J-gene trimming of TCR beta chains was found in a later genetic analysis and replicated in an independent cohort. In a later analysis, 15,000 to 20,000 TCR beta sequences were associated with specific HLA alleles at a false discovery rate of 0.05.

To prepare the library, the immunoSEQ multiplex PCR assay was applied. For the multiplex PCR, a mixture combining 60 forward primers for TCR Vbeta segments and 13 reverse primers for TCR Jbeta segments was used. A multiplex PCR assay on genomic DNA amplified the CDR3 region of rearranged TCR beta genes. On the Illumina HiSeq System, the amplified TCR beta libraries were sequenced as 87-base-pair reads. In the paper's pipeline: A later analysis counted tens of millions of unique TCR beta chains across the 550 to 800 repertoires, and some 11 million of these chains were shared by at least two donors. Raw reads were error-corrected and collapsed into unique sequences by a nearest-neighbor algorithm in which closely related sequences were merged to remove PCR and sequencing errors. To assign V, D and J gene segments, CDR3 sequences were aligned to IMGT reference sequences. For a sequence to be retained, a match of at least six nucleotides to both a V gene segment and a J gene segment was required. Rearrangements were called productive when the CDR3 lacked stop codons and stayed in frame with V and J; all others were non-productive. CDR3 was defined according to IMGT convention as the region running from the second conserved V-encoded cysteine to the conserved J-encoded phenylalanine. Sequences without an unambiguous match to a single V gene segment were excluded from the earlier analysis of almost 600 of the donors. An earlier analysis of a few hundred of the donors classified V segments as functional when productive rearrangements were above 56.7% and as segregating when the standard deviation between donors was above 5%. To diagnose cytomegalovirus status from the catalog of TCR beta chain sequences, a statistical classification framework was built. V and J gene assignment, in a later analysis, came from comparing TCR nucleotide sequences with IMGT/GENE-DB human TR gene sequences. The TCRdist pipeline was used in a later analysis to assign CDR3 sequences and most-parsimonious VDJ recombination scenarios. In a later analysis, each TCR beta chain was defined by its CDR3 amino acid sequence together with its V-gene family, and reads without a unique V-gene family were excluded. In a later analysis, 450 to 600 highly shared, low-generation-probability nucleotide sequences were removed to address suspected cross-contamination and a sequencing artifact. For each public chain, a later analysis derived a clonal expansion index from normalized ranks of inferred template counts within each repertoire. In a later analysis, generation probabilities were computed using a VDJ recombination model fitted to out-of-frame rearrangements, and the results were checked against IGoR. Hypergeometric tests were used in a later analysis to score TCR-TCR, TCR-HLA and TCR-CMV co-occurrence, with a repertoire-size bias correction applied to the TCR pairs. In a later analysis, false discovery rates were estimated by permuting HLA or CMV assignments 20 times. In a later analysis, co-occurring TCRs were grouped using DBSCAN, with TCRdist sequence similarity added in when clustering inside HLA-allele-positive subsets. Co-occurrence clustering excluded repertoires with fewer than 30,000 or more than 120,000 public chains, plus five with anomalous nucleotide sharing. TCRdb re-hosts the immuneACCESS table, in-frame sequences only. Its copies lack some clones; in the studies checked, an unresolved V gene accounts for under half of them, and the cause for the rest is not known. V, J and clone size are those of that table, while D and trimming were read from the DNA. This sample comprises 95,000 to 150,000 clones, about 74% of them detected only once. Around 3.6% of the sample lies in the top ten.

The cohort consisted of 600 or so healthy bone marrow donors. At the time of sampling, every cohort member was nominally healthy, though immune exposures that went unrecorded were likely present. The donor was CMV seronegative and was included in the group of 352 seronegative cohort members. Each donor provided a peripheral blood sample, and peripheral blood mononuclear cells were used for TCR beta sequencing. The Qiagen DNeasy Blood Extraction Kit was used to extract genomic DNA from the blood cell samples. CDR1 and CDR2 were assigned from the germline V gene as SNHLY and FYNNEI. Reading from cysteine to phenylalanine, the CDR3 counts 15 amino acids. This entry keeps only the CDR3 DNA: 45 bases, framed from base 1. Relative to germline, V is missing 6 bases and J is missing 4 bases, with 11 bases of the junction outside any gene match. As regards this clone: Its antigen is not yet known. No much larger clonotype is one base removed from it; base qualities were not supplied.

The sequence came from a man aged 25 to 40 in good health and CMV-seronegative. The sample consisted of PBMCs. The rearrangement joined TRBV2 to TRBJ1-1, and TRBD1 aligns with 7 junction nucleotides. The CDR3 region reads CASRRAGGIGTEAFF. The DNA is as follows: TGTGCCAGCAGACGGGCAGGGGGAATAGGCACTGAAGCTTTCTTT.